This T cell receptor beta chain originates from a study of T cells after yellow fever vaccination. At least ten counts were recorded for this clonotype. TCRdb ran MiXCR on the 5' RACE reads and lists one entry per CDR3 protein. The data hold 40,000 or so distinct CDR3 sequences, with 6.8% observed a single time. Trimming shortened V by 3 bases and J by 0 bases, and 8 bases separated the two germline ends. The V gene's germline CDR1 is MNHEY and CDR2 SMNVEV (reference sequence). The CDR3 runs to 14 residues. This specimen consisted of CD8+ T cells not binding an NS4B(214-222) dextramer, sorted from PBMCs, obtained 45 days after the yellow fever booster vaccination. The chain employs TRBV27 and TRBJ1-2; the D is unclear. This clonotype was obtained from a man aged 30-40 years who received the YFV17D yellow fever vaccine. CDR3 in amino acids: CASSFGAANYGYTF. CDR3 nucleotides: TGTGCCAGCAGTTTCGGAGCCGCTAACTATGGCTACACCTTC.